This TCR beta chain appears in the sequencing data of a study of blood T cells in healthy people across ages. PCR was performed a second time for about 6 to 12 cycles using a sample-barcoded 5' primer and a J-beta primer mix. One entry per CDR3 protein, called by TCRdb with MiXCR from the 5' RACE reads. This sample has about 1,400,000 distinct CDR3 sequences; approximately 63% occur once, and the top ten carry 5.5% to 8%. In regard to this clonotype: The target antigen is unknown.

Study-wide results and caveats: From one million sequenced T cells, diversity estimates were lower bounds.

The CDR3 runs 16 residues. Germline loops: CDR1 MNHNS, CDR2 SASEGT. V shed 1 base and J 6 bases; nucleotides not matched to a gene: 9. The total RNA that was extracted per sample amounted to at least 5 micrograms. The chain carries TRBV6-1 and TRBJ2-3; 8 bases are a match to TRBD1. The source is a man aged 18 to 35 in good health. Sequencing input: blood. The CDR3 is CASSEDQGALSDTQYF. The CDR3 DNA reads TGTGCCAGCAGTGAAGATCAGGGGGCGTTATCCGATACGCAGTATTTT.